Included here is one T cell receptor (beta chain) sequence, with context. Ten or more counts support this clonotype. Its antigen has not been determined. Base qualities are missing; no much larger clone stands one base away. Taken from the germline V gene, the CDR1 and CDR2 loops are MNHNS and SASEGT. Compared with germline, V lacks 0 bases and J lacks 9 bases; bases without a gene match: 6. The CDR3 sequence holds 14 residues, the cysteine and phenylalanine included. Just the 42-base CDR3 DNA is kept, in frame starting at base 1. These data originate in a study of glioma-infiltrating T cells (dated by TCRdb to about 2016). Notes on the research overall: The study sequenced TCR alpha- and beta-chain repertoires from glioma tissue, from non-neoplastic brain tissue and from matched peripheral blood mononuclear cells. To measure how far tissue and blood T-cell populations diverged, each tissue-infiltrating repertoire was compared against the peripheral blood repertoire of the same patient. Three low-grade glioma patients, seven to nine primary glioblastoma patients, and three non-glioma patients who contributed non-neoplastic brain tissue made up the paired cohort.

The iRepertoire nested amplicon-rescue multiplex PCR (arm-PCR) platform was used to amplify TCR alpha and beta CDR3 regions from RNA. For one-step reverse transcription and amplification, about 95-450 ng of tissue mRNA or PBMC total RNA was used as input. Following bead purification, Illumina adapters were added through a secondary multiplex PCR, and the libraries were then gel-purified between 200 and 400 bp. Demultiplexing relied on internal 6-nucleotide barcodes carried by the libraries. Sequencing of libraries was performed on an Illumina MiSeq with 2x220 or 2x250 nucleotide paired-end reads. Processing in the source paper ran as follows. FLASH 1.2.11 was used to merge paired reads, and BWA-MEM then aligned the reads to the GRCh37 human genome before TRA and TRB reads were extracted. For V and J assignment, an IMGT-derived reference of cassette sequences and CDR3 motifs that included pseudogenes was used. Three-frame translation of reads was performed, and productive CDR3s were defined as those with a C...FGXG motif and no stop codons. Unique combinations of V-J cassette pair and CDR3 amino acid sequence were defined as clonotypes. Filtering of reads was based on Hamming distance, with the threshold set by the sequence error rate of each sample in mapped regions. The raw public data were reprocessed by TCRdb itself: fastp quality trimming at Q25, MiXCR clonotype calling, in-frame beta chains only. Every distinct CDR3 protein forms one entry, paired with its most common genes and DNA. The V and J calls and clone size are TCRdb's, not the authors'. This sample comprises tens of thousands of distinct CDR3 sequences, around a quarter of them detected only once. The top ten hold approximately 7% of the sample.

General findings and caveats noted by the study authors: Group comparisons rested on small numbers: three non-neoplastic, three low-grade glioma and fewer than ten glioblastoma patients. Very few CDR3 sequences were found to be shared between tissue and blood, and this scarcity was attributed to high CDR3 diversity and limited sampling. VJ-independent divergence between tissue and blood was found to be below expectation in non-neoplastic patients but above expectation in all gliomas, particularly low-grade gliomas.

The clonotype comes from a human donor with low-grade glioma or glioblastoma, undergoing nonglioma brain surgery, or in good health (not recorded which). This chain is built from TRBV6-1 and TRBJ1-2; 8 central bases correspond to TRBD1. Sequencing input: glioma tissue, nonneoplastic brain tissue, or PBMCs (not recorded which). The CDR3 sequence is CASSEAGQGKSYTF. The DNA sequence is TGTGCCAGCAGTGAAGCCGGACAGGGAAAGAGCTACACCTTC.